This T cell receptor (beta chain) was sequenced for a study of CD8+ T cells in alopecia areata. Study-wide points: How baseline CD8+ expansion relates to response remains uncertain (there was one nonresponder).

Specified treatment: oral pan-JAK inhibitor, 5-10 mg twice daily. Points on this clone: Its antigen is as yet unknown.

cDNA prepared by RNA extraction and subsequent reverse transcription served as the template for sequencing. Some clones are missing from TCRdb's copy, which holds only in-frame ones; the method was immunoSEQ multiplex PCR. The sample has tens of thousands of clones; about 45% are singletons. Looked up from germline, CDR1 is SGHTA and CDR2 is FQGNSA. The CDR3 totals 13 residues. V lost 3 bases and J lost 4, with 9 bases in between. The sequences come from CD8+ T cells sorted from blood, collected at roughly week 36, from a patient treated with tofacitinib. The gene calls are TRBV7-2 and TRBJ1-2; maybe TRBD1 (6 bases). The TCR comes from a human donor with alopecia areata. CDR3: CASSFLQGYGYTF. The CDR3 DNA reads TGTGCCAGCAGCTTCCTACAGGGCTATGGCTACACCTTC.